The source of this TCR beta chain is a study of CD8+ T cells in alopecia areata. Study observations and caveats: Lesional scalp, especially alopecia totalis/universalis, showed higher clonality than normal scalp. Scalp clonality decreased significantly with tofacitinib, and so did expanded CD8+ clones among the top 100.

Sequencing used cDNA as its template, made by extracting RNA and reverse transcribing it. Data came from immunoSEQ multiplex PCR; TCRdb stores just in-frame clones and leaves some out. This sample has over 95,000 clones; around 54% occur once, and the top ten carry about 3.4%. Comments on this clone: Its antigen remains unknown.

Noted treatment: oral pan-JAK inhibitor, 5-10 mg twice daily. Researchers gathered lesional scalp punch biopsies and peripheral blood from patients with alopecia areata. Using a FACSAria, the CD4+ and CD8+ T cells were sorted from the PBMCs. The sequence derives from a human donor with alopecia areata. The material sequenced was CD4+ T cells sorted from blood, taken at week 24, from a patient treated with tofacitinib.

In DNA form, the CDR3 reads TGTGCCATCACCTCGGCAGCTAACTATGGCTACACCTTC. Residues: CAITSAANYGYTF. The chain combines TRBV10-3 with TRBJ1-2; D is unresolved. This CDR3 is 13 amino acids long. Per the germline V gene, CDR1 is ENHRY and CDR2 is SYGVKD. Trimming stripped 7 bases from V and 0 bases from J, with 9 bases between.